This entry lists 23 T cell receptor beta chains sequenced from one sample in a study of shared clonotypes between healthy human individuals. The table came from immunoSEQ multiplex PCR; TCRdb's copy has only in-frame clones and leaves some out. The table lists more than 400,000 clones, about 85% of them singletons, with about 13% in the top ten. The specimen was PBMCs. The receptors derive from a woman aged 40 to 50 in good health. Some clones in this sample may be carry-over from other donors' samples.

J is TRBJ1-2 and V is TRBV28; D remains ambiguous. This CDR3 is built from 13 residues. With 5 bases removed from V and 4 bases from J, the gap between germline ends came to 11 bases. CDR1 and CDR2 from the germline V gene are MDHEN and SYDVKM. CDR3 nucleotides: TGTGCCAGCAGTCCCGATTGGCCCTATGGCTACACCTTC. Amino acid sequence: CASSPDWPYGYTF.

The rearrangement links TRBV6-6 to TRBJ2-5; D is undetermined. Germline V lookup: CDR1 MNHNY, CDR2 SVGAGI (reference sequence). This CDR3 has 16 residues. Trimming shortened V by 0 bases and J by 4 bases, and 15 bases separated the two germline ends. CDR3 coding DNA: TGTGCCAGCAGTTACTCAGGAGCTATAGTCCCAGAGACCCAGTACTTC. Its translation is CASSYSGAIVPETQYF.

The chain employs TRBV28 and TRBJ2-5, with a possible D match to TRBD2 (5 bases). The CDR3 covers 15 residues. The V gene's germline CDR1 is MDHEN and CDR2 SYDVKM. The V gene lost 3 bases and the J gene lost 5 bases, with 16 bases spanning the gap. The CDR3 nucleotides are TGTGCCAGCAGTTTTGTGGGGTCTCCGGGGGAGACCCAGTACTTC. Its translation: CASSFVGSPGETQYF.

The chain couples TRBV7-3 to TRBJ2-7, with 8 positions matching TRBD1. This CDR3 comprises 14 residues. CDR1 SGHTA and CDR2 FQGTGA come from the germline V gene. The V and J ends lost 5 bases and 4 bases, in that order; junction bases with no gene match: 7. DNA for the CDR3: TGTGCCAGCAGCCCCGGGACAGGAACTTACGAGCAGTACTTC. Residues: CASSPGTGTYEQYF. Together with reference TRBV7-3 and TRBJ2-7, the CDR3 gives the full variable domain: GAGVSQTPSNKVTEKGKYVELRCDPISGHTALYWYRQSLGQGPEFLIYFQGTGAADDSGLPNDRFFAVRPEGSVSTLKIQRTERGDSAVYLCASSPGTGTYEQYFGPGTRLTVT.

The chain employs TRBV4-3 and TRBJ2-2; 13 positions agree with TRBD2. V lost 6 bases to trimming and J lost 7 bases; unmatched junction nucleotides: 8. Germline values: CDR1 LGHNA, CDR2 YSLEER. The CDR3 is 16 residues long. CDR3 DNA: TGCGCCAGCAGGCAACTAGCGGGAGGGCCTCACGGGGAGCTGTTTTTT. It encodes CASRQLAGGPHGELFF.

There are a few counts of this clone. The CDR3 loop is CASSLNLRQETQYF. CDR3 DNA sequence: TGTGCCAGCAGTTTAAACCTTCGCCAAGAGACCCAGTACTTC. This chain links TRBV27 with TRBJ2-5; D is ambiguous. V shed 2 bases and J shed 1 base, with 8 bases lying between them. The CDR3 runs 14 residues. Germline lookup yields CDR1 MNHEY and CDR2 SMNVEV (reference sequence).

This rearrangement joins TRBV27 to TRBJ1-4; no clear D. This CDR3 has 17 residues. The germline V gene has CDR1 MNHEY and CDR2 SMNVEV (reference sequence). The V gene lost 0 bases and the J gene lost 7 bases, with 18 bases spanning the gap. CDR3 nucleotides: TGTGCCAGCAGTTTATCGATGGTCGGGGTCGAGGGTGAAAAACTGTTTTTT. Encoded protein: CASSLSMVGVEGEKLFF.

The chain links TRBV5-4 to TRBJ2-1; D uncertain. Looked up from germline, CDR1 is SGHNT and CDR2 is YYREEE (reference sequence). V lost 3 bases and J lost 8, with 12 bases in between. The CDR3 has 13 residues. CDR3 nucleotide sequence: TGTGCCAGCAGCTCCGATCCTGGCGATGAGCAGTTCTTC. Translated: CASSSDPGDEQFF.

This chain uses TRBV6-1 with TRBJ1-1; the D is unclear. Germline CDR1 reads MNHNS; CDR2 reads SASEGT. CDR3 length equals 11 residues. V was clipped by 8 bases and J by 4 bases, with 8 bases between them. The CDR3 is CASQRGTEAFF. The CDR3 bases are TGTGCCAGCCAGCGTGGCACTGAAGCTTTCTTT.

Of note for this clone: A far larger clone is just one base off, so this is likely a read error. The rearrangement joins TRBV4-1 to TRBJ2-7; D might be TRBD2 (5 bases). This CDR3 contains 21 residues. Germline V gene sequence: CDR1 MGHRA, CDR2 YSYEKL. The V end was cut by 0 bases, the J end by 2 bases, with 29 bases between. The DNA of the CDR3 is TGCGCCAGCAGCCAAGATGTGCCGCGGGTAGGCTTCGTGGGTGTTCCCTACGAGCAGTACTTC. Translating gives CASSQDVPRVGFVGVPYEQYF.

The gene calls are TRBV10-2 and TRBJ2-7; TRBD2 aligns across 7 bases. The CDR3 is 13 residues long. Looked up from germline, CDR1 is WSHSY and CDR2 is SAAADI. V trimming: 9 bases; J trimming: 5 bases; junction bases outside the gene matches: 10. CDR3 DNA: TGCGCCAGTAACGGACTAGAGGGTGACGAGCAGTACTTC. Its protein is CASNGLEGDEQYF.

This chain links TRBV19 with TRBJ1-2; D is unclear. The V end was cut by 1 base, the J end by 4 bases, with 10 bases between. Germline loops: CDR1 LNHDA, CDR2 SQIVND (reference sequence). CDR3 length: 14 residues. The CDR3 region is CASSIGGSRYGYTF. In DNA, the CDR3 is TGTGCCAGTAGTATAGGCGGCAGCCGCTATGGCTACACCTTC.

V and J are TRBV7-9 and TRBJ1-2; D is unresolved. Germline CDR1 is SEHNR and CDR2 is FQNEAQ (reference sequence). The CDR3 contains 13 residues. V was shortened by 7 bases and J by 7 bases, with 16 bases between the two germline ends. CDR3 sequence: CASTTEGPGGYTF. The CDR3 DNA reads TGTGCCAGCACCACCGAAGGACCTGGTGGCTACACCTTC.

This clone was seen more than once but under ten times. J is TRBJ1-2 and V is TRBV7-9; D gene uncertain. This CDR3 region has 14 residues. The germline V gene has CDR1 SEHNR and CDR2 FQNEAQ (reference sequence). Trimming removed 0 bases at V and 4 bases at J, with 9 bases between. CDR3 sequence: CASSLAAIGYGYTF. DNA for the CDR3: TGTGCCAGCAGCTTAGCTGCTATCGGCTATGGCTACACCTTC. Looking up the rest from reference TRBV7-9 and TRBJ1-2 gives the full variable domain: DTGVSQNPRHKITKRGQNVTFRCDPISEHNRLYWYRQTLGQGPEFLTYFQNEAQLEKSRLLSDRFSAERPKGSFSTLEIQRTEQGDSAMYLCASSLAAIGYGYTFGSGTRLTVV.

The table lists this clone with a few counts. The chain uses TRBV9 and TRBJ1-2; D gene uncertain. The germline CDR1 and CDR2 sequences are SGDLS and YYNGEE. Between the trimmed V and J ends, which lost 3 bases and 5 bases, there was a span of 11 bases. The CDR3 sequence is 13 residues long. The CDR3 is CASSGPTLYGYTF. The CDR3 nucleotides read TGTGCCAGCAGCGGACCAACACTATATGGCTACACCTTC.

The chain combines TRBV7-9 with TRBJ2-2; 8 nucleotides match TRBD1. Germline V gene sequence: CDR1 SEHNR, CDR2 FQNEAQ (reference sequence). V gave up 10 bases and J gave up 5 bases; unmatched junction bases: 3. The CDR3 has 12 amino acids. CDR3 in DNA: TGTGCCACCACAGGGGGAACCGGGGAGCTGTTTTTT. Translation: CATTGGTGELFF.

This chain uses TRBV10-3 with TRBJ2-5; possibly TRBD1 for D (5 bases). Germline CDR1 reads ENHRY; CDR2 reads SYGVKD. Trimming removed 6 bases from V and 2 bases from J, with 10 bases in between. The CDR3 is 13 amino acids. CDR3: CAISMTDQETQYF. The CDR3 coding sequence is TGTGCCATCAGCATGACAGATCAAGAGACCCAGTACTTC.

This clone was detected a few times. This likely traces to a read error, being one base from a far larger clone. The CDR3 is CASSLNPRTQYF. The CDR3 DNA reads TGTGCCAGCAGTTTAAACCCGCGGACCCAGTACTTC. This rearrangement joins TRBV28 to TRBJ2-5; D gene ambiguous. CDR1 and CDR2 (germline): MDHEN, SYDVKM. Trimming removed 2 bases at V and 7 bases at J, with 8 bases between. The CDR3 loop spans 12 amino acids.

The rearrangement joins TRBV28 to TRBJ2-2; D might be TRBD1 or TRBD2, each matching 5 bases. In germline, CDR1 is MDHEN, CDR2 SYDVKM. The V end was cut by 6 bases, the J end by 0 bases, with 8 bases between. This CDR3 spans 14 amino acids. The DNA of the CDR3 is TGTGCCAGCAGGGGACCCGCGAACACCGGGGAGCTGTTTTTT. Translated, it gives CASRGPANTGELFF.

This chain uses TRBV27 with TRBJ2-2; 8 nucleotides match TRBD2. The CDR3 has 15 amino acids. Germline lookup yields CDR1 MNHEY and CDR2 SMNVEV (reference sequence). V lost 6 bases to trimming and J lost 5 bases; unmatched junction nucleotides: 8. CDR3 protein: CASRTGTSNTGELFF. The CDR3, as DNA: TGTGCCAGCAGAACCGGGACTAGTAATACCGGGGAGCTGTTTTTT.

This clone was seen a few times. The chain couples TRBV19 to TRBJ1-2; 9 bases are a match to TRBD1. J gave up 7 bases and V 7 bases, and 7 bases lay outside the gene matches. Germline V CDR1 and CDR2: LNHDA, SQIVND (reference sequence). The CDR3 is 13 residues long. The CDR3 reads CASMDTGGIGYTF. CDR3 nucleotides: TGTGCCAGTATGGATACAGGGGGCATTGGCTACACCTTC.

Concerning this clone itself: A much bigger clone sits one base away, suggesting this may be a read error. This chain connects TRBV18 to TRBJ2-7, with TRBD2 identical over 13 bases. This CDR3 region has 15 residues. J gave up 5 bases and V 11 bases, and 12 bases lay outside the gene matches. The germline V gene encodes CDR1 KGHSH and CDR2 LQKENI. The CDR3 spells CAGCRTSGSVDEQYF. In DNA, the CDR3 is TGTGCCGGCTGCCGGACTAGCGGGAGTGTGGACGAGCAGTACTTC. Complete variable domain (other parts from reference TRBV18 and TRBJ2-7): NAGVMQNPRHLVRRRGQEARLRCSPMKGHSHVYWYRQLPEEGLKFMVYLQKENIIDESGMPKERFSAEFPKEGPSILRIQQVVRGDSAAYFCAGCRTSGSVDEQYFGPGTRLTVT.

V and J are TRBV4-1 and TRBJ2-7; 8 nucleotides agree with TRBD1. CDR3 size: 15 residues. Germline V CDR1 and CDR2: MGHRA, YSYEKL. The V and J ends lost 0 bases and 2 bases, in that order; junction bases with no gene match: 3. The CDR3 sequence: CASSQDRDRPYEQYF. The CDR3 bases are TGCGCCAGCAGCCAAGATAGGGACAGGCCCTACGAGCAGTACTTC.